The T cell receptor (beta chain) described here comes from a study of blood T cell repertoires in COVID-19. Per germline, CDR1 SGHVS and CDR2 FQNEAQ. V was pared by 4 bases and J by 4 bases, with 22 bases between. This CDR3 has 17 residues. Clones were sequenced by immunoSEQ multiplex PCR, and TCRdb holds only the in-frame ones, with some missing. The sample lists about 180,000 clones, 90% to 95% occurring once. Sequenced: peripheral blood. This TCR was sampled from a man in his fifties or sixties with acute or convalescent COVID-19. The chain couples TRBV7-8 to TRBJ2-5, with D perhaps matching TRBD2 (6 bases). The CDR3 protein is CASSSSPGGEERETQYF. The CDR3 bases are TGTGCCAGCAGCTCAAGCCCCGGGGGAGAGGAAAGAGAGACCCAGTACTTC.